A single sample gave rise to the 7 T cell receptor beta chains below, sequenced in a study of blood T cells in healthy people across ages. A second PCR of roughly 7 to 11 cycles used a sample-barcoded 5' primer and a J-beta primer mix. TCRdb reprocessed the 5' RACE reads via MiXCR and lists one record per CDR3 protein. The sample holds 800,000 to 950,000 distinct CDR3 sequences, under 40% seen once. Sample: blood. Receptor source: a man in his late teens or twenties in good health.

In regard to this clonotype: A much larger clone differs from this one at a single base, so this may be a read error. The V call is TRBV10-3, the J call TRBJ2-3; tentative D call: TRBD1 (5 bases). The CDR3 is 15 amino acids. Looked up from germline, CDR1 is ENHRY and CDR2 is SYGVKD. CDR3 bases: TGTACCATCAGTGACGGGCAGGGCGACACAGATACGCAGTATTTT. This gives the protein CTISDGQGDTDTQYF.

V gene TRBV29-1 combines with J gene TRBJ2-1; 8 positions agree with TRBD1. The junction had 4 bases not matched to a gene; V was cut back by 7 bases and J by 8 bases. Germline CDR1 and CDR2: SQVTM and ANQGSEA. The CDR3 runs 11 residues. CDR3 sequence: CSGGQGYEQFF. CDR3 DNA sequence: TGCAGCGGCGGACAGGGCTATGAGCAGTTCTTC.

About this clonotype: A much bigger clone sits one base away, suggesting this may be a read error. The chain combines TRBV3-1 with TRBJ2-1; either TRBD1 or TRBD2 may fit D (5 bases each). Germline V gene sequence: CDR1 LGHDT, CDR2 YNNKEL (reference sequence). V gave up 5 bases and J gave up 5 bases, with 16 bases separating them. The CDR3 covers 15 residues. CDR3 nucleotide sequence: TGTGCCAGCAGCTTTCAACGGGGACCTAACAATGAGCAGTTCTTC. Translating it yields CASSFQRGPNNEQFF.

The V gene is TRBV12-3 or TRBV12-4, the J gene TRBJ2-3; D not certain. CDR3 length: 13 amino acids. Trimming removed 5 bases from V and 9 bases from J, with 15 bases in between. The CDR3 spells CASSVSSTGTQYF. DNA for the CDR3: TGTGCCAGCAGTGTTTCCTCCACGGGCACGCAGTATTTT.

This clonotype was detected only a few times. The rearrangement links TRBV4-3 to TRBJ2-2, with D possibly being TRBD2 (6 bases). V was shortened by 1 base and J by 8 bases, with 14 bases between the two germline ends. The length of the CDR3 is 15 residues. Germline V gene sequence: CDR1 LGHNA, CDR2 YSLEER. CDR3 sequence: CASSQAIAVGGELFF. CDR3 coding DNA: TGCGCCAGCAGCCAAGCAATAGCGGTTGGGGGGGAGCTGTTTTTT.

The table lists this clonotype with a few counts. The chain is built from TRBV10-3 and TRBJ1-2, with D possibly TRBD1 on 5 matching bases. Germline V CDR1 and CDR2: ENHRY, SYGVKD. This CDR3 is 12 amino acids long. Trimming stripped 4 bases from V and 3 bases from J, with 6 bases between. CDR3 amino acids: CAISGGDYGYTF. The CDR3 DNA follows: TGTGCCATCAGTGGAGGGGACTATGGCTACACCTTC.

Comment on this clonotype: A much larger clone is a single base away; this may be a read error. The CDR3 sequence is CASSQQHGTGTNYDYTF. As DNA, the CDR3 is TGCGCCAGCAGCCAACAACACGGGACAGGGACTAACTATGACTACACCTTC. The chain recombines TRBV4-1 with TRBJ1-2; 9 bases line up with TRBD1. The CDR3 runs 17 residues. The germline CDR1 and CDR2 sequences are MGHRA and YSYEKL.